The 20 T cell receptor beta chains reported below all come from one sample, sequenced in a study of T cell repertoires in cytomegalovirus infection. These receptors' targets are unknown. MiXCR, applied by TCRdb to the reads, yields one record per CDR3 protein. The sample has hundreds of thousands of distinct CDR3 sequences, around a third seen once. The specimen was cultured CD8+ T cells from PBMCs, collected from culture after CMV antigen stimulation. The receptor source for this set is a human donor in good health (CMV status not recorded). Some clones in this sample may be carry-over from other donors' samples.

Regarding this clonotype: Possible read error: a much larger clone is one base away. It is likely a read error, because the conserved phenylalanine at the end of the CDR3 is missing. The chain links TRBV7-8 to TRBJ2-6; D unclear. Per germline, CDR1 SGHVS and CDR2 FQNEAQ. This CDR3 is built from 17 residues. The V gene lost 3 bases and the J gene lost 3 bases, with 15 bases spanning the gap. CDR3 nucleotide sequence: TGTGCCAGCAGCTTGGCCAGTGGGCTCTTTGGGGCCAACGTCCTGACTTCC. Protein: CASSLASGLFGANVLTS.

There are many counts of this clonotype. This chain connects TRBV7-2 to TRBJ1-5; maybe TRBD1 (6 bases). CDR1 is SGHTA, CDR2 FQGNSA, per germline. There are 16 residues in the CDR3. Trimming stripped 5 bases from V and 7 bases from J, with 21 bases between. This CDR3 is CASSEVFGGWRQPQHF. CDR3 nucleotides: TGTGCCAGCAGCGAGGTTTTCGGGGGCTGGCGGCAGCCCCAGCATTTT.

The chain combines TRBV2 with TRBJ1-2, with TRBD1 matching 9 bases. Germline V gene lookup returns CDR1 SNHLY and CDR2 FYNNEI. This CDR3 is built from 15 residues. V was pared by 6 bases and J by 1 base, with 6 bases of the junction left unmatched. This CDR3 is CASSETGGNNYGYTF. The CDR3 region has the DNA TGTGCCAGCAGCGAAACAGGGGGCAATAACTATGGCTACACCTTC.

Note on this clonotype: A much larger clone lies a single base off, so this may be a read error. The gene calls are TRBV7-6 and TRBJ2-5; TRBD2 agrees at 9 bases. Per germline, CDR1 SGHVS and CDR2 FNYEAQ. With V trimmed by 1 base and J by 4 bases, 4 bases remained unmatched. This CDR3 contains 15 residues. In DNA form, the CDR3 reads TGTGCCAGCAGCTTAGTGCGGGGGGGCGCAGAGACCCAGTACTTC. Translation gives CASSLVRGGAETQYF. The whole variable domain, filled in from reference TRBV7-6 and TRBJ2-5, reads GAGVSQSPRYKVTKRGQDVALRCDPISGHVSLYWYRQALGQGPEFLTYFNYEAQQDKSGLPNDRFSAERPEGSISTLTIQRTEQRDSAMYRCASSLVRGGAETQYFGPGTRLLVL.

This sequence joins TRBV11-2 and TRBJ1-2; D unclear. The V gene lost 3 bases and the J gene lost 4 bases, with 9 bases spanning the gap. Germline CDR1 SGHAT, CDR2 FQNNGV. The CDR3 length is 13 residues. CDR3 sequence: CASSFLPTYGYTF. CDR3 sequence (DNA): TGTGCCAGCAGCTTTCTCCCTACCTATGGCTACACCTTC.

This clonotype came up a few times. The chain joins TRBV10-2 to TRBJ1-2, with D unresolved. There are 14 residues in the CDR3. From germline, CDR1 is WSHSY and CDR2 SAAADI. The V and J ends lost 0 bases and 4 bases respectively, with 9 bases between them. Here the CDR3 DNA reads TGCGCCAGCAGTGAGTCGTTAGGGATCTATGGCTACACCTTC. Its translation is CASSESLGIYGYTF.

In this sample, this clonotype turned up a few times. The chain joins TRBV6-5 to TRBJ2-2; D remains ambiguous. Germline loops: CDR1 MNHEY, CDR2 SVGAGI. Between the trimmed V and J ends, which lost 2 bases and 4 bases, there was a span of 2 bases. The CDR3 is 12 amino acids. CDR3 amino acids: CASSYATGELFF. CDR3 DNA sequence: TGTGCCAGCAGTTACGCCACCGGGGAGCTGTTTTTT.

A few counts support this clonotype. The CDR3 region is CASIRTGWYTEAFF. The CDR3 DNA reads as TGTGCCAGCATCAGGACAGGCTGGTACACTGAAGCTTTCTTT. The chain couples TRBV6-2 or TRBV6-3 to TRBJ1-1, with 7 nucleotides matching TRBD1. Germline loops: CDR1 MNHEY, CDR2 SVGEGT. V shed 7 bases and J 3 bases; nucleotides not matched to a gene: 8. The CDR3 loop spans 14 amino acids.

The CDR3 loop is CSARDLAGVINPYGYTF. The CDR3 DNA is TGCAGTGCTAGAGATCTGGCAGGGGTTATCAACCCCTATGGCTACACCTTC. The V and J genes are TRBV20-1 and TRBJ1-2; D is possibly TRBD1 (6 bases). The CDR3 runs 17 residues. Germline V lookup: CDR1 DFQATT, CDR2 SNEGSKA (reference sequence). V was shortened by 0 bases and J by 4 bases, with 21 bases between the two germline ends.

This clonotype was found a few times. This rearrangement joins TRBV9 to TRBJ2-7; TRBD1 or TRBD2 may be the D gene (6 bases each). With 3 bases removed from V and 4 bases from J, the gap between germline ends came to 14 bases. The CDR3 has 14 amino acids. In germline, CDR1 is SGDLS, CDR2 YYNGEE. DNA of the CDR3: TGTGCCAGCAGCGGGGGGGCTTTCCCTTACGAGCAGTACTTC. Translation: CASSGGAFPYEQYF.

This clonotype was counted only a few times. CDR3 sequence reads: CASSIGGPGTGELFF. The DNA for the CDR3 is TGTGCCAGTAGTATCGGAGGGCCTGGCACCGGGGAGCTGTTTTTT. The chain is built from TRBV19 and TRBJ2-2, with TRBD2 as a possible D gene (6 bases). The CDR3 totals 15 residues. CDR1 is LNHDA and CDR2 is SQIVND in the germline V gene (reference sequence). V was clipped by 3 bases and J by 4 bases, with 12 bases between them.

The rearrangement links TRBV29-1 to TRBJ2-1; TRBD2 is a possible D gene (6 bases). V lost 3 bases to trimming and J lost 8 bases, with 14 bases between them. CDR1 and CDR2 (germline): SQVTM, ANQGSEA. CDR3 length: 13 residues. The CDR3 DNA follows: TGCAGCGTTGACGCCCATAGGAGGGATGAGCAGTTCTTC. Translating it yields CSVDAHRRDEQFF.

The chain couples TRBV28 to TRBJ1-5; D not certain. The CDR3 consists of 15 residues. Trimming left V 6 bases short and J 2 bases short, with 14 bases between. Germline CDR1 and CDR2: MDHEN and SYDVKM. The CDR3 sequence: CASSQPGVGNQPQHF. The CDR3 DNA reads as TGTGCCAGCAGCCAGCCCGGGGTTGGCAATCAGCCCCAGCATTTT.

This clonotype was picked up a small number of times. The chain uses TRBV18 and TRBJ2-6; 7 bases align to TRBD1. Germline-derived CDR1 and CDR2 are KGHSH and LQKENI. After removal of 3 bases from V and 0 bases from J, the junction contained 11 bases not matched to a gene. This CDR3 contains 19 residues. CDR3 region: CASSPLRDSDYSGANVLTF. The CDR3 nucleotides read TGTGCCAGCTCACCCCTTCGGGACAGTGACTACTCTGGGGCCAACGTCCTGACTTTC.

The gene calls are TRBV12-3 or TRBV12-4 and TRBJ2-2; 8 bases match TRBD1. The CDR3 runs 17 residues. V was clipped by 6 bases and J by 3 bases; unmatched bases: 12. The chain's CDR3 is CASSPGTGHWDTGELFF. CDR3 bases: TGTGCCAGCAGCCCCGGGACAGGTCATTGGGACACCGGGGAGCTGTTTTTT.

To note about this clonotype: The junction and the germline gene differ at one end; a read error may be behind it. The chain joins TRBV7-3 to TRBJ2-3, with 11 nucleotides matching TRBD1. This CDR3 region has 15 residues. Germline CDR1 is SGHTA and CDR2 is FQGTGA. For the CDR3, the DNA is TGTGACAGCAGCCTAGGGACAGGGGGATCGAATACGCAGTATTTT. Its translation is CDSSLGTGGSNTQYF.

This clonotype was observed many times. The CDR3 protein is CASSSSDGYEQYV. Here the CDR3 DNA reads TGTGCCAGCAGCTCCTCGGATGGCTACGAGCAGTACGTC. The chain recombines TRBV7-8 with TRBJ2-7; D gene ambiguous. This CDR3 is built from 13 residues. The germline V and J ends were trimmed by 4 bases and 3 bases, with 10 bases remaining between them. CDR1 and CDR2 (germline): SGHVS, FQNEAQ.

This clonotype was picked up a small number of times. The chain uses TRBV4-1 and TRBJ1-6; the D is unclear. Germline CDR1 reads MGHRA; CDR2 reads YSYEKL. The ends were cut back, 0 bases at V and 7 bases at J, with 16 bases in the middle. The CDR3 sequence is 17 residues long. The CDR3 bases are TGCGCCAGCAGCCAAGAAAGTCGGGAGACCCTAAATTCACCCCTCCACTTT. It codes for CASSQESRETLNSPLHF.

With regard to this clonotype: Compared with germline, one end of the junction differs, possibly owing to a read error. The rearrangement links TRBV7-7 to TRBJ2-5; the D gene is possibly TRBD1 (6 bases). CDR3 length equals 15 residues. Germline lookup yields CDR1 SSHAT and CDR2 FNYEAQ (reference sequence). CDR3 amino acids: CASSANRETGQTQYF. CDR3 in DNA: TGTGCTAGCAGCGCTAACAGGGAAACGGGCCAGACCCAGTACTTC.

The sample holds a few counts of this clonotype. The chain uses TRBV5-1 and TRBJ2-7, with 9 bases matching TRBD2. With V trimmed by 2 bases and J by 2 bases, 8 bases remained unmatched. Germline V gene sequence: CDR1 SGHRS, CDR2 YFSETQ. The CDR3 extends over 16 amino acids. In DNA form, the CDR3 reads TGCGCCAGCAGCTTAAGCGGGGGGCTGGATACCTACGAGCAGTACGTC. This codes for CASSLSGGLDTYEQYV.